This T cell receptor (beta chain) comes out of a study of response to subunit inactivated influenza vaccine. Each CDR3 protein gets one entry after TCRdb re-called the RT-PCR reads with MiXCR. The data contain about 700,000 distinct CDR3 sequences, 14% of them seen just once; the ten biggest clones take up around 7.6%. This clonotype showed up just a few times. The V gene end was trimmed by 4 bases and the J gene end by 5 bases; junction bases not matched to a gene: 13. CDR3 length: 15 residues. Germline V gene data show CDR1 as SQVTM and CDR2 as ANQGSEA. Sequencing was performed on PBMCs from blood, taken about 14 days before vaccination. The chain employs TRBV29-1 and TRBJ2-5, with 7 positions matching TRBD1. The sequence was collected from a man aged 50 or older who received an inactivated influenza vaccine. The CDR3 DNA sequence: TGCAGCGTTGCTCAGCCAGGGGGTAGGGGTGAGACCCAGTACTTC. The encoded protein is CSVAQPGGRGETQYF.